A single sample gave rise to the 19 T cell receptor beta chains below, sequenced in a study of STAT5B mutations in CD4+ large granular lymphocyte leukemia. Libraries were prepared by immunoSEQ multiplex PCR; TCRdb keeps only in-frame clonotypes and omits some of them. The sample lists 20,000 or so clones, about 88% occurring once. The sample consisted of CD4+ T cells from blood buffy coats. The receptors were sampled from a human donor in good health.

This clone was counted a single time. This chain joins TRBV29-1 and TRBJ2-7; D is perhaps TRBD1 (7 bases). This CDR3 is 13 amino acids long. The V and J ends lost 4 bases and 2 bases respectively, with 12 bases between them. Germline CDR1 is SQVTM and CDR2 is ANQGSEA. The DNA for the CDR3 is TGCAGCGTTGGGGGGGACAGAGCCTACGAGCAGTACTTC. Protein sequence: CSVGGDRAYEQYF.

This clone was counted between two and nine times. This sequence joins TRBV19 and TRBJ1-2; D is uncertain. Trimming removed 2 bases at V and 0 bases at J, with 7 bases between. CDR1 is LNHDA and CDR2 is SQIVND in the germline V gene (reference sequence). The CDR3 runs 14 residues. CDR3 DNA: TGTGCCAGTAGTATAAGTGGAGCTAACTATGGCTACACCTTC. It is translated as CASSISGANYGYTF.

The chain couples TRBV7-6 to TRBJ1-2; 8 nucleotides align to TRBD1. V trimming: 5 bases; J trimming: 8 bases; junction bases outside the gene matches: 13. The CDR3 contains 15 residues. Germline V lookup: CDR1 SGHVS, CDR2 FNYEAQ. The CDR3 sequence: CASSPQGQGARGYTF. CDR3 nucleotide sequence: TGTGCCAGCAGCCCTCAAGGACAGGGAGCTAGGGGCTACACCTTC.

The chain employs TRBV6-1 and TRBJ2-1, with D unresolved. This CDR3 spans 13 amino acids. Germline V lookup: CDR1 MNHNS, CDR2 SASEGT. V lost 6 bases and J 8 bases, leaving 14 bases between the germline ends. CDR3 protein: CASRAAAGDEQFF. CDR3 coding DNA: TGTGCCAGCAGGGCAGCTGCCGGCGATGAGCAGTTCTTC.

This chain links TRBV11-2 with TRBJ2-5, with D perhaps matching TRBD2 (6 bases). The CDR3 covers 15 residues. V was cut by 5 bases and J by 0 bases, with 13 bases left in between. CDR1 is SGHAT, CDR2 FQNNGV, per germline. The CDR3 loop reads CASSPQRVYQETQYF. CDR3 in DNA: TGTGCCAGCAGCCCTCAGCGGGTGTACCAAGAGACCCAGTACTTC.

V and J are TRBV5-4 and TRBJ2-7; 7 nucleotides agree with TRBD1. J gave up 5 bases and V 0 bases, and 8 bases lay outside the gene matches. The CDR3 extends over 15 amino acids. Looked up from germline, CDR1 is SGHNT and CDR2 is YYREEE (reference sequence). The CDR3 here is CASSLEGRGTHEQYF. The CDR3 coding sequence is TGTGCCAGCAGCTTGGAGGGCAGGGGGACCCACGAGCAGTACTTC.

V and J are TRBV6-6 and TRBJ1-2; TRBD1 agrees at 9 bases. The V segment lost 0 bases and the J segment 4 bases; nucleotides outside the gene matches: 3. The CDR3 runs to 15 residues. Germline CDR1 reads MNHNY; CDR2 reads SVGAGI (reference sequence). For the CDR3, the DNA is TGTGCCAGCAGTTACTCGAAGACAGGGGGCTATGGCTACACCTTC. Translated: CASSYSKTGGYGYTF.

V and J are TRBV4-1 and TRBJ1-5, with D unclear. The V gene lost 4 bases and the J gene lost 6 bases, with 10 bases spanning the gap. CDR3 length equals 13 residues. In germline, CDR1 is MGHRA, CDR2 YSYEKL. The chain's CDR3 is CASSPQGGQPQHF. In DNA, the CDR3 is TGCGCCAGCAGCCCACAAGGAGGTCAGCCCCAGCATTTT.

The chain links TRBV6-5 to TRBJ1-2; no clear D gene. The CDR3 is 16 residues long. Germline CDR1 reads MNHEY; CDR2 reads SVGAGI. Trimming cost V 4 bases and J 3 bases, with 18 bases left between them. This CDR3 reads CASSFLGSTSDYGYTF. The CDR3 DNA sequence: TGTGCCAGCAGTTTTCTAGGGTCGACATCGGACTATGGCTACACCTTC.

The V call is TRBV6-5, the J call TRBJ1-2; the D gene is possibly TRBD1 (6 bases). V was cut by 5 bases and J by 4 bases, with 11 bases left in between. The CDR3 has 13 residues. Germline V lookup: CDR1 MNHEY, CDR2 SVGAGI. CDR3 residues: CASSPTGTYGYTF. The CDR3 coding sequence is TGTGCCAGCAGTCCGACAGGCACCTATGGCTACACCTTC.

This clone was counted a single time. This chain joins TRBV11-2 and TRBJ2-4; no clear D. This CDR3 is built from 15 residues. Germline V gene lookup returns CDR1 SGHAT and CDR2 FQNNGV. Between the trimmed V and J ends, which lost 1 base and 0 bases, there was a span of 7 bases. CDR3 in amino acids: CASSLANSAKNIQYF. The CDR3 region has the DNA TGTGCCAGCAGCTTAGCGAACTCAGCCAAAAACATTCAGTACTTC.

This clone showed up just once. The rearrangement links TRBV30 to TRBJ2-2; TRBD2 matches 10 bases. Trimming took 8 bases from V and 2 from J; bases not matched to a gene: 5. Looked up from germline, CDR1 is GTSNPN and CDR2 is SVGIG (reference sequence). This CDR3 is 14 amino acids long. DNA of the CDR3: TGTGCCCGAAGCGGGAGGGCCAACACCGGGGAGCTGTTTTTT. Translating gives CARSGRANTGELFF.

The V gene is TRBV6-6, the J gene TRBJ1-1; no firm D call. V lost 2 bases and J lost 1, with 5 bases in between. This CDR3 contains 13 residues. Germline lookup yields CDR1 MNHNY and CDR2 SVGAGI (reference sequence). The CDR3 region has the DNA TGTGCCAGCAGTTACGGGCAGAACACTGAAGCTTTCTTT. As protein: CASSYGQNTEAFF.

The chain uses TRBV14 and TRBJ2-7; D is possibly TRBD2 (5 bases). V was trimmed by 2 bases and J by 1 base, leaving 12 bases between them. Per germline, CDR1 SGHDN and CDR2 FVKESK. The CDR3 length is 15 residues. CDR3 in amino acids: CASSQRESGSYEQYF. CDR3 coding DNA: TGTGCCAGCAGCCAACGAGAAAGCGGTTCCTACGAGCAGTACTTC.

J is TRBJ1-5 and V is TRBV6-1; D gene unclear. Germline V lookup: CDR1 MNHNS, CDR2 SASEGT. Trimming shortened V by 8 bases and J by 2 bases, and 10 bases separated the two germline ends. CDR3 length equals 13 residues. The CDR3 DNA reads as TGTGCCAGCCACACCGGGGGCAATCAGCCCCAGCATTTT. Translation: CASHTGGNQPQHF.

The gene calls are TRBV5-5 and TRBJ1-5; D gene ambiguous. The CDR3 has 14 residues. The germline V gene has CDR1 SGHKS and CDR2 YYEKEE (reference sequence). V was shortened by 3 bases and J by 3 bases, with 10 bases between the two germline ends. CDR3 residues: CASSSRGVNQPQHF. As DNA, the CDR3 is TGTGCCAGCAGCTCCCGGGGAGTCAATCAGCCCCAGCATTTT.

This clone was recorded a few times. The chain recombines TRBV30 with TRBJ2-7, with a possible D match to TRBD1 (8 bases). The CDR3 consists of 16 residues. Germline V gives CDR1 GTSNPN, CDR2 SVGIG (reference sequence). V was pared by 0 bases and J by 4 bases, with 19 bases between. The CDR3 loop is CAWSVGGTGPPYEQYF. The CDR3 DNA reads as TGTGCCTGGAGTGTGGGAGGGACAGGCCCTCCGTACGAGCAGTACTTC.

The rearrangement joins TRBV25-1 to TRBJ2-1; 13 nucleotides line up with TRBD2. The V segment lost 7 bases and the J segment 0 bases; nucleotides outside the gene matches: 6. The CDR3 length is 17 residues. Germline lookup yields CDR1 MGHDK and CDR2 SYGVNS. This chain's CDR3 is CASKGTSGESSYNEQFF. CDR3 in DNA: TGTGCCAGCAAGGGGACTAGCGGGGAGAGCTCCTACAATGAGCAGTTCTTC.

The chain recombines TRBV18 with TRBJ2-7, with 9 bases fitting TRBD2. The CDR3 loop spans 15 amino acids. Per germline, CDR1 KGHSH and CDR2 LQKENI. Trimming took 0 bases from V and 2 from J; bases not matched to a gene: 2. The CDR3 sequence is CASSPPLAGTYEQYF. The DNA for the CDR3 is TGTGCCAGCTCACCACCACTAGCGGGTACCTACGAGCAGTACTTC.